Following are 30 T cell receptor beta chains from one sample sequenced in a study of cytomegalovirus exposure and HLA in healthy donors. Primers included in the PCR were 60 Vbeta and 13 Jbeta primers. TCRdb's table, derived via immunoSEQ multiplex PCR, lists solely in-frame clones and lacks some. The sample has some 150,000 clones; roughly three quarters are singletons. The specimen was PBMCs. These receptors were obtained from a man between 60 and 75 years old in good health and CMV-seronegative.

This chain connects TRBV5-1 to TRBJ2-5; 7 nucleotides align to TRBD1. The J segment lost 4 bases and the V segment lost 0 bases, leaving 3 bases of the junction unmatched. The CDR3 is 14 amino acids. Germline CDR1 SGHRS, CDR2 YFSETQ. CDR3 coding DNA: TGCGCCAGCAGCTTGGAAGGGGGCAGAGAGACCCAGTACTTC. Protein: CASSLEGGRETQYF.

CDR3 loop: CASSLTPGTSGRKAKNIQYF. For the CDR3, the DNA is TGTGCCAGCAGCTTGACCCCCGGGACTAGCGGGAGGAAGGCCAAAAACATTCAGTACTTC. The chain recombines TRBV5-8 with TRBJ2-4, with 15 nucleotides matching TRBD2. Trimming removed 1 base from V and 1 base from J; junction bases left unmatched: 9. The length of the CDR3 is 20 residues. CDR1 is SGHTS, CDR2 YDEGEE, per germline.

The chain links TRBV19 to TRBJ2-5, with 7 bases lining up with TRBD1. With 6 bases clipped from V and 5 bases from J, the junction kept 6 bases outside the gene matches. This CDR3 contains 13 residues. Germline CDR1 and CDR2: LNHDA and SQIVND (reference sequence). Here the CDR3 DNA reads TGTGCCAGTAGGGACAGGTTCACGGAGACCCAGTACTTC. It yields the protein CASRDRFTETQYF.

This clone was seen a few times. CDR3 region: CASSQGEPGKFF. CDR3 DNA sequence: TGTGCCAGCAGCCAAGGGGAGCCGGGAAAGTTTTTT. The chain is built from TRBV14 and TRBJ1-4; D gene unclear. CDR3 size: 12 residues. V was pared by 1 base and J by 16 bases, with 13 bases between. Germline V gene data show CDR1 as SGHDN and CDR2 as FVKESK.

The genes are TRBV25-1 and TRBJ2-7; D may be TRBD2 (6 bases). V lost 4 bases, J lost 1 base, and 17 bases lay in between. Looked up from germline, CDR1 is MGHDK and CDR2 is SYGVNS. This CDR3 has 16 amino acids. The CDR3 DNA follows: TGTGCCAGCAGTGTCCCTCGACGCGGGGCGTCCTACGAGCAGTACTTC. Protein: CASSVPRRGASYEQYF.

The CDR3 bases are TGTGCCAGCAGCTTAAATGGAGGGGCGCCCGGCTACACCTTC. Protein product: CASSLNGGAPGYTF. The rearrangement uses TRBV11-2 and TRBJ1-2; the D gene is possibly TRBD1 (5 bases). CDR3 length: 14 residues. Germline CDR1 and CDR2: SGHAT and FQNNGV. The V end lost 2 bases, the J end lost 8 bases, and 15 bases lay between the germline ends.

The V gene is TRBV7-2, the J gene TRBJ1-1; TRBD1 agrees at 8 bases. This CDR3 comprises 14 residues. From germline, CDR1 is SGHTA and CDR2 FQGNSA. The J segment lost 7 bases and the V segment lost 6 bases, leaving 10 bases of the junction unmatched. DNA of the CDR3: TGTGCCAGCAGTCCCGCTGGGACAGGCATTGAAGCTTTCTTT. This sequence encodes CASSPAGTGIEAFF.

The DNA of the CDR3 is TGTGCCAGCAGTTTATTCCCGGCAGGCGAGCAGTACTTC. Translating it yields CASSLFPAGEQYF. This chain connects TRBV27 to TRBJ2-7; D is unresolved. The CDR3 consists of 13 residues. Germline V lookup: CDR1 MNHEY, CDR2 SMNVEV (reference sequence). Between the trimmed V and J ends, which lost 1 base and 6 bases, there was a span of 10 bases.

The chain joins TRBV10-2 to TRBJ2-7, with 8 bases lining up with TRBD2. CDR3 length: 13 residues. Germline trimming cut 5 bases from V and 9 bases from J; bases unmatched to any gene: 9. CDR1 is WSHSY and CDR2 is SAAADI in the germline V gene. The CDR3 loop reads CASSRLASARQYF. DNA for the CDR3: TGCGCCAGCAGTAGACTAGCGTCGGCACGGCAGTACTTC.

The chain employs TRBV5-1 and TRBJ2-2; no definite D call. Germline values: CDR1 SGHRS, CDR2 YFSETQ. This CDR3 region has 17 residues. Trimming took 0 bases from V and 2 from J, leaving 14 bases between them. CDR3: CASSLGHRNPNTGELFF. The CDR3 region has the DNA TGCGCCAGCAGCTTGGGGCACAGAAACCCAAACACCGGGGAGCTGTTTTTT.

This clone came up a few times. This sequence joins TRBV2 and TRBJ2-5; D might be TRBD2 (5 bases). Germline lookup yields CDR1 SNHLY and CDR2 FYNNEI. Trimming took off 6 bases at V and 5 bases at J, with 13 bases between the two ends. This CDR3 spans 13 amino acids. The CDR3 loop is CASRGPTGETQYF. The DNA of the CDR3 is TGTGCCAGCAGGGGCCCCACGGGGGAGACCCAGTACTTC.

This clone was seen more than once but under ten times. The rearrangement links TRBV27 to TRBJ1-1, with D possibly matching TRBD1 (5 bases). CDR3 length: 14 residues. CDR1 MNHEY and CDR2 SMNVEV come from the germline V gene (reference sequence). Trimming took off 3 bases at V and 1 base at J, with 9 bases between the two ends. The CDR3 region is CASSFSQANTEAFF. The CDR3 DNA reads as TGTGCCAGCAGTTTCTCACAGGCGAACACTGAAGCTTTCTTT.

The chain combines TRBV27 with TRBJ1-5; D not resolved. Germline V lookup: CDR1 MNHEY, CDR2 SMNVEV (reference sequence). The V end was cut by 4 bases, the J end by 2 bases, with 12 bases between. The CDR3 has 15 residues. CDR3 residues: CASSYVLRGNQPQHF. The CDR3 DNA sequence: TGTGCCAGCAGTTACGTATTGCGTGGCAATCAGCCCCAGCATTTT.

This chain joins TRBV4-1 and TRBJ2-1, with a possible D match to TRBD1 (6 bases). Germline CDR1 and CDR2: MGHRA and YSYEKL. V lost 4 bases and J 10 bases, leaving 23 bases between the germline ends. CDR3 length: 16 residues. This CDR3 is CASSPQITGTRREQFF. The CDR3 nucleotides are TGCGCCAGCAGCCCCCAGATCACAGGGACCCGGAGAGAGCAGTTCTTC.

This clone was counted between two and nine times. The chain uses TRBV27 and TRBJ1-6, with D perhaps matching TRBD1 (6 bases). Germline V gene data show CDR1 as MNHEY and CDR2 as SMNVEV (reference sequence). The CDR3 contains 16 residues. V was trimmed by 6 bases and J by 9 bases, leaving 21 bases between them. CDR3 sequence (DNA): TGTGCCAGCAGACCGGGGGGCCCGGGGCTTCTTTCACCCCTCCACTTT. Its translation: CASRPGGPGLLSPLHF.

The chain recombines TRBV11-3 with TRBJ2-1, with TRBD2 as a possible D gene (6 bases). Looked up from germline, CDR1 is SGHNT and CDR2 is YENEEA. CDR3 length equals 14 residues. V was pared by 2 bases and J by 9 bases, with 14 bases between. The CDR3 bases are TGTGCCAGCAGCTTATTCACGGAGGGTGGTGAGCAGTTCTTC. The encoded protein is CASSLFTEGGEQFF. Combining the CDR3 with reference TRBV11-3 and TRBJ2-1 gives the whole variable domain EAGVVQSPRYKIIEKKQPVAFWCNPISGHNTLYWYLQNLGQGPELLIRYENEEAVDDSQLPKDRFSAERLKGVDSTLKIQPAELGDSAVYLCASSLFTEGGEQFFGPGTRLTVL.

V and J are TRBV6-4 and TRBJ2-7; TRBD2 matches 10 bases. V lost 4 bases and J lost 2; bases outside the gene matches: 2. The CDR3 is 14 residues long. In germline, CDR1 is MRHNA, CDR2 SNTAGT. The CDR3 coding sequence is TGTGCCAGCAGTGCTCTAGCGGGGGCCTACGAGCAGTACTTC. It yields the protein CASSALAGAYEQYF.

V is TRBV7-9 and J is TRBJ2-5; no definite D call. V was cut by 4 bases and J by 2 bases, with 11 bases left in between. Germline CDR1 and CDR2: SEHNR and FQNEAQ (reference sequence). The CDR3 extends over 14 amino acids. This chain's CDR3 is CASSSLEWQETQYF. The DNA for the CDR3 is TGTGCCAGCAGCTCCCTTGAGTGGCAAGAGACCCAGTACTTC. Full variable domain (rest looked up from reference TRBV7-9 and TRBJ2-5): DTGVSQNPRHKITKRGQNVTFRCDPISEHNRLYWYRQTLGQGPEFLTYFQNEAQLEKSRLLSDRFSAERPKGSFSTLEIQRTEQGDSAMYLCASSSLEWQETQYFGPGTRLLVL.

Here the CDR3 reads CASRPTGGSGQPQHF. DNA for the CDR3: TGTGCCAGCAGGCCCACAGGGGGAAGTGGTCAGCCCCAGCATTTT. The chain links TRBV6-5 to TRBJ1-5, with 8 bases aligning to TRBD1. The CDR3 runs 15 residues. From germline, CDR1 is MNHEY and CDR2 SVGAGI. V was pared by 6 bases and J by 6 bases, with 10 bases of the junction left unmatched.

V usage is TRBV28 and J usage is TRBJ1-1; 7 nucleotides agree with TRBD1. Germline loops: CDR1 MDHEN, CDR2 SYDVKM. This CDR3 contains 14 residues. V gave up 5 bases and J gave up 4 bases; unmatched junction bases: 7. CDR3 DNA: TGTGCCAGCAGTGCGGGACAGCCGTCCACTGAAGCTTTCTTT. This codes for CASSAGQPSTEAFF.

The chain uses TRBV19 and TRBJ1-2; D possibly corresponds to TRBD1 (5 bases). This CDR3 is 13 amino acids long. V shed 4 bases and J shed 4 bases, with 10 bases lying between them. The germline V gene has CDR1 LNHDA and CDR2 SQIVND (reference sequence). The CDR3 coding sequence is TGTGCCAGTAGTACGCAGGGTGGCTATGGCTACACCTTC. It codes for CASSTQGGYGYTF.

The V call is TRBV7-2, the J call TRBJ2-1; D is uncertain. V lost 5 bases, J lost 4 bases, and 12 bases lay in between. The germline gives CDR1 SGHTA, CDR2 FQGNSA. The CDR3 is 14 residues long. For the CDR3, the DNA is TGTGCCAGCAGCCCTTCCCGGAGTTACAATGAGCAGTTCTTC. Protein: CASSPSRSYNEQFF.

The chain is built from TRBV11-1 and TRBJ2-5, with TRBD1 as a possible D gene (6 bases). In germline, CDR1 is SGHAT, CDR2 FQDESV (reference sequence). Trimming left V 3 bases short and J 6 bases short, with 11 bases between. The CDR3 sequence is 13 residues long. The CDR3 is CASSFDRLQTQYF. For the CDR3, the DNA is TGTGCCAGCAGCTTCGACAGGCTACAGACCCAGTACTTC.

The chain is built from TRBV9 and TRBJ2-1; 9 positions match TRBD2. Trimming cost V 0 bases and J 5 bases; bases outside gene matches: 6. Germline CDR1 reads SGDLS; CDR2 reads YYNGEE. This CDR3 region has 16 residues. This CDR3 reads CASSVELAGTNNEQFF. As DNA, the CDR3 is TGTGCCAGCAGCGTAGAGCTAGCGGGGACCAACAATGAGCAGTTCTTC.

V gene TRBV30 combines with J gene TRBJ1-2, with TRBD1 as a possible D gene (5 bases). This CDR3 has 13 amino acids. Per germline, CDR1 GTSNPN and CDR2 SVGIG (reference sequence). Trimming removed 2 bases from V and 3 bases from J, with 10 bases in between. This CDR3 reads CAWSTGFDYGYTF. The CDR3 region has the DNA TGTGCCTGGAGTACAGGATTCGACTATGGCTACACCTTC.

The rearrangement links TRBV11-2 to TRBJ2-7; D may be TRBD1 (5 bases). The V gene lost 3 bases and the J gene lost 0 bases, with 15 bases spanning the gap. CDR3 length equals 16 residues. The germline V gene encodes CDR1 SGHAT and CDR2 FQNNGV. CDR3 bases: TGTGCCAGCAGCTTTGACAGCCCTAGGAGCTCCTACGAGCAGTACTTC. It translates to CASSFDSPRSSYEQYF.

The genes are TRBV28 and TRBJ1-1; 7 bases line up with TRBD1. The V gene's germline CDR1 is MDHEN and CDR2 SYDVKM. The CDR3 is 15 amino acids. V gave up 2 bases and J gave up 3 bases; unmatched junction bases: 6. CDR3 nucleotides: TGTGCCAGCAGTTTAACGGGACAGATCGACACTGAAGCTTTCTTT. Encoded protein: CASSLTGQIDTEAFF.

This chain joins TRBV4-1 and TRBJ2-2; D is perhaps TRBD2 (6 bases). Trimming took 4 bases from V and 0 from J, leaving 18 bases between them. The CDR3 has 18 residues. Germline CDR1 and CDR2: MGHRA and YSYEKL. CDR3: CASSLRSGVTANTGELFF. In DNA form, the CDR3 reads TGCGCCAGCAGCCTTCGATCGGGGGTCACCGCGAACACCGGGGAGCTGTTTTTT.

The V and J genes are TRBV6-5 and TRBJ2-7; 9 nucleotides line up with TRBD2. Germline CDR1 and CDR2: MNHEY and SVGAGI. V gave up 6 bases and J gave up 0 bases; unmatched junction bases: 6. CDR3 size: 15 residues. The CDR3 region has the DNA TGTGCCAGCAGACTTAGCGGGGGCCCCTCCTACGAGCAGTACTTC. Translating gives CASRLSGGPSYEQYF.

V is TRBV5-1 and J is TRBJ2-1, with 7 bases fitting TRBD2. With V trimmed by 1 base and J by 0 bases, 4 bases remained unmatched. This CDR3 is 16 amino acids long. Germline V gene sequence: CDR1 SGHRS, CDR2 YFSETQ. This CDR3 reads CASSLSSGSSYNEQFF. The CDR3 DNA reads TGCGCCAGCAGCTTGTCTAGCGGAAGCTCCTACAATGAGCAGTTCTTC. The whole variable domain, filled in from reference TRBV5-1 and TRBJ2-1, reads KAGVTQTPRYLIKTRGQQVTLSCSPISGHRSVSWYQQTPGQGLQFLFEYFSETQRNKGNFPGRFSGRQFSNSRSEMNVSTLELGDSALYLCASSLSSGSSYNEQFFGPGTRLTVL.